This TCR beta chain is from a study of CXCR3-negative and CXCR3-positive naive CD8 T cells. CDR3 length equals 16 residues. Germline CDR1 LGHNA, CDR2 YSLEER. General study findings and limits: The study found comparably high diversity in both naive subsets and much lower diversity in memory CD8+ cells. Similar TRBV-TRBJ usage characterized naive CXCR3-negative and CXCR3-positive cells; memory cells differed.

As concerns this clonotype: Its antigen is still unknown.

A few hundred thousand cells per CD8+ T cell subset were flow-sorted in triplicate. Libraries were UMI-labeled 5' RACE TRB cDNA. TCRdb reanalyzed the 5' RACE reads, giving one entry per CDR3 protein sequence and no DNA. This sample carries tens of thousands of distinct CDR3 sequences, with 9.5% to 13% going to the ten biggest clones. This TCR was recovered from a human donor in good health. Some clones in this sample may be carry-over from other donors' samples. The chain combines TRBV4-3 with TRBJ1-5; the TRBD1 assignment by TCRdb is unverifiable without DNA. What was sequenced was memory CD8+ T cells from blood. The CDR3 is CASSQDSGGWNQPQHF.